This T cell receptor beta chain was identified during a study of identical twins. Findings and limits, study-wide: Among beta out-of-frame sequences, excess sharing between twins appeared weaker. Within cord blood, abundant beta clonotypes carried fewer insertions, but memory repertoires showed no such trend.

MiXCR, run by TCRdb on the 5' RACE reads, gives a single entry per CDR3 protein. The table has about 810,000 distinct CDR3 sequences, more than 9% seen once; the top ten hold about 1.5%. The germline V and J ends were trimmed by 7 bases and 1 base, with 13 bases remaining between them. This CDR3 is 14 amino acids long. Germline V lookup: CDR1 LNHNV, CDR2 YYDKDF (reference sequence). As to this clonotype: Its antigen remains unknown.

These data were also filed under a second study, of yellow fever vaccine responses in identical twins.

The TCR comes from a woman in her late teens or twenties in good health. The chain employs TRBV15 and TRBJ1-1; D remains unclear. Sequences were obtained from PBMCs. CDR3: CATIQERGNTEAFF. CDR3 nucleotide sequence: TGTGCCACCATACAAGAGCGGGGGAACACTGAAGCTTTCTTT.